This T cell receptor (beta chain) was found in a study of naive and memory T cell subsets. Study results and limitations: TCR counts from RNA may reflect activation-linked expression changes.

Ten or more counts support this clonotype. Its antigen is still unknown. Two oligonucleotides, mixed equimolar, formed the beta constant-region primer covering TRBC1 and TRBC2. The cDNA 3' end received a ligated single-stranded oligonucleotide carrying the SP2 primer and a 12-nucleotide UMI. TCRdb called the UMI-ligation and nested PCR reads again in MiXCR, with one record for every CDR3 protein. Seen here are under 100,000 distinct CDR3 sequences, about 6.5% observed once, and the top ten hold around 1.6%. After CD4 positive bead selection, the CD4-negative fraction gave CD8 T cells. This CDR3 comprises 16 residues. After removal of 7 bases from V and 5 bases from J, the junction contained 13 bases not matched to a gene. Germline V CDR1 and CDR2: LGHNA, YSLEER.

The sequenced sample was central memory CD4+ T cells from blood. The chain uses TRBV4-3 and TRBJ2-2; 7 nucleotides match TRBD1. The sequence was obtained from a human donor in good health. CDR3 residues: CASTRLSTGATGELFF. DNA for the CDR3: TGCGCCAGCACCAGACTGTCCACAGGGGCGACCGGGGAGCTGTTTTTT.